Listed below are T cell receptor beta chains from one sample, sequenced in a study of blood T cell repertoires in COVID-19. Sequencing used immunoSEQ multiplex PCR; TCRdb keeps in-frame clones, though not all of them. Among roughly 380,000 clones listed, 75% to 90% were seen once. Source material: peripheral blood. The receptor set was obtained from a woman between 40 and 50 years old with COVID-19, enrolled during active disease. Both conserved end residues are trimmed from each CDR3. D genes are given only for firm matches.

17	TRBJ2-6	NA	TRBV9	ASRATGSSPSSGANVLT
15	TRBJ2-5	TRBD2	TRBV3-1/TRBV3-2	ASSPRRSSGGGETQY
10	TRBJ2-2	NA	TRBV28	AGREYTGELF
14	TRBJ2-7	TRBD1	TRBV7-2	ASSPRQGAEFYEQY
13	TRBJ2-2	NA	TRBV19	ASSIPRVRGGELF
13	TRBJ1-5	NA	TRBV7-2	ASSLAPRGGQPQH
13	TRBJ2-1	TRBD1	TRBV5-1	ASSPGQGPYNEQF
13	TRBJ1-3	NA	TRBV28	ASSLLSGTGNTIY
14	TRBJ1-3	TRBD1	TRBV18	ASSPAGQGYGNTIY
11	TRBJ2-7	NA	TRBV28	ASRDTGLREQY
11	TRBJ1-2	NA	TRBV28	ASSPAPEYGYT
12	TRBJ1-2	TRBD1	TRBV5-1	ASSLRQGDYGYT
10	TRBJ1-2	NA	TRBV29-1	SVETGGNGYT
11	TRBJ1-4	TRBD1	TRBV27	ASGTGHLEKLF
7	TRBJ1-1	NA	TRBV30	AQGTEAF
17	TRBJ1-1	TRBD1	TRBV4-1	ASSQGGDRGFQANTEAF
11	TRBJ1-1	NA	TRBV14	ASSRTLNTEAF
13	TRBJ1-2	TRBD1	TRBV14	ASSRDTGGLSGYT
12	TRBJ1-1	NA	TRBV6-5	ASRPGQRNTEAF
12	TRBJ2-3	NA	TRBV7-2	ASSPDYFTDTQY
12	TRBJ1-1	TRBD1	TRBV6-2/TRBV6-3	ASSDEPGGTEAF
13	TRBJ2-1	TRBD2	TRBV28	ASTLASGSYNEQF
16	TRBJ2-1	TRBD2	TRBV7-2	ASSLVAHLAGGNNEQF
13	TRBJ1-1	NA	TRBV6-2/TRBV6-3	ASSYARTGGTEAF
13	TRBJ1-3	NA	TRBV5-1	ASSLVPGGGNTIY
10	TRBJ2-2	NA	TRBV28	ASRRGPGELF
10	TRBJ2-5	TRBD1	TRBV6-6	ASRGQGGTQY
12	TRBJ1-1	NA	TRBV4-1	ASSPGQFNTEAF
13	TRBJ1-5	NA	TRBV18	ASSPRGSSNQPQH
12	TRBJ1-5	NA	TRBV28	ASSLAALVQPQH
12	TRBJ2-5	TRBD2	TRBV12-5	ASGRGDGQETQY
13	TRBJ1-4	TRBD1	TRBV7-9	ASSPRTGFREKLF
11	TRBJ1-5	NA	TRBV6-5	ASRNAGNQPQH
13	TRBJ2-5	NA	TRBV7-2	ASSLARGTQETQY
14	TRBJ2-5	NA	TRBV9	ASSVGDTSGQETQY
10	TRBJ2-3	NA	TRBV7-9	ASSPLKDTQY
14	TRBJ2-2	TRBD1	TRBV7-6	ASSLGTGGGTGELF
14	TRBJ2-3	TRBD2	TRBV9	ASSSQGSGRRDTQY
13	TRBJ2-5	NA	TRBV6-2/TRBV6-3	ASSYQSTLAETQY
13	TRBJ1-3	NA	TRBV29-1	SARAQGTPGNTIY
12	TRBJ2-5	NA	TRBV9	ASSGSVSRETQY
13	TRBJ1-1	NA	TRBV5-1	ASSLGQPLNTEAF
13	TRBJ1-5	NA	TRBV3-1/TRBV3-2	ASSPTDSPNQPQH
15	TRBJ1-5	NA	TRBV2	ASSDTTGGGSNQPQH
14	TRBJ2-1	TRBD1	TRBV19	ASSILRQGTYNEQF
13	TRBJ1-5	NA	TRBV27	ASSYGDGRNQPQH
15	TRBJ1-6	TRBD1	TRBV7-9	ASSSTATGGDYSPLH
11	TRBJ1-2	NA	TRBV6-2/TRBV6-3	ASSYSTGGGYT
13	TRBJ2-2	TRBD1	TRBV10-3	AISNQGANTGELF
18	TRBJ2-4	NA	TRBV27	ASIFIGSQYPGLAKNIQY
14	TRBJ1-6	NA	TRBV4-1	ASSQWGSGENSPLH
13	TRBJ1-4	NA	TRBV7-6	ASSLRSGAGEKLF
11	TRBJ1-2	TRBD1	TRBV28	ASSLGTGYGYT
14	TRBJ2-1	TRBD2	TRBV5-4	ASSRGLAGDHNEQF
12	TRBJ2-7	NA	TRBV9	ASSVGVEQYEQY